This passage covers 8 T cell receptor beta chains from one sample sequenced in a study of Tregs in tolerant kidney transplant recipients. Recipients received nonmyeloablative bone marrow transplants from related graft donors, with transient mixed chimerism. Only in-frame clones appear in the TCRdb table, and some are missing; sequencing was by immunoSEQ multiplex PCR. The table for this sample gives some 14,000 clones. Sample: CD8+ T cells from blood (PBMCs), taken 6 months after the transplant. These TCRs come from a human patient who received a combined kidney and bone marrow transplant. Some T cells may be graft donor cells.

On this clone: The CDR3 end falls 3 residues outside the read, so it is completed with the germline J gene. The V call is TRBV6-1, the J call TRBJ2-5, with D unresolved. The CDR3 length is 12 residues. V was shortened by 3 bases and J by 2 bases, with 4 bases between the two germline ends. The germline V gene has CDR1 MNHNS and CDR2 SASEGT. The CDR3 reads CASSDQQETQYF. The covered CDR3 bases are TGTGCCAGCAGTGACCAACAAGAGACC.

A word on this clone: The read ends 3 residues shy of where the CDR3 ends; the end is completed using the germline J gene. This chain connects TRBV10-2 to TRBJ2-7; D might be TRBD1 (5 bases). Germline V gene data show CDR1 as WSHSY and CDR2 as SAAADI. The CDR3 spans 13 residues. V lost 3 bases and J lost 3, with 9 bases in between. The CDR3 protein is CASSEGVDYEQYF. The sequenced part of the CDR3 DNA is TGCGCCAGCAGTGAAGGGGTCGACTACGAG.

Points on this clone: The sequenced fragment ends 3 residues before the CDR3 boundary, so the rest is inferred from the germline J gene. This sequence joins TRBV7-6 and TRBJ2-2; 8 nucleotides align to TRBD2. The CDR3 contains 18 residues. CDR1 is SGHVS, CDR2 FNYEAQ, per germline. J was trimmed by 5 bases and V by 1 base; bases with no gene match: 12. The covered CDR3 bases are TGTGCCAGCAGCTTAGTGGAGGAGAGACTAGCGCCGACCGGGGAG. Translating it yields CASSLVEERLAPTGE. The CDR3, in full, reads CASSLVEERLAPTGELFF.

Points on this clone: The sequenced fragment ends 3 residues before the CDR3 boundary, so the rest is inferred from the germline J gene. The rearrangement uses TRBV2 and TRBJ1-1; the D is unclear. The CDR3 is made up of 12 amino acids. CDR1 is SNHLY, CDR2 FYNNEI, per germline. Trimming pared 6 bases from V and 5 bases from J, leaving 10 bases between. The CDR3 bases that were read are TGTGCCAGCAGCGTGGAAGGGACTGAA. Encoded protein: CASSVEGTE. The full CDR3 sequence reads CASSVEGTEAFF.

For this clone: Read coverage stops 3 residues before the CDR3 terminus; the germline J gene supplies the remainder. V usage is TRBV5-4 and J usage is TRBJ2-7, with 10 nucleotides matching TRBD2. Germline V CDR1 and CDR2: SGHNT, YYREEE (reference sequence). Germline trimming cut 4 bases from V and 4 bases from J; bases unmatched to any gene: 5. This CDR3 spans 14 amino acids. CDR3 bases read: TGTGCCAGCAGCAGCACTAGCGGGGCTTACGAG. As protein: CASSSTSGAYE. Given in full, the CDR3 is CASSSTSGAYEQYF.

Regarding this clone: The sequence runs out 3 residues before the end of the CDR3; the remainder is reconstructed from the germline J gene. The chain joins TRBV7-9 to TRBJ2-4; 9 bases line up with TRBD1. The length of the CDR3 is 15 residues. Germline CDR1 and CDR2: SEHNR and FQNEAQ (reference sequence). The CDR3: CASSSRDRAYYGQYF. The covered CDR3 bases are TGTGCCAGCAGCTCCCGGGACAGGGCATACTATGGT.

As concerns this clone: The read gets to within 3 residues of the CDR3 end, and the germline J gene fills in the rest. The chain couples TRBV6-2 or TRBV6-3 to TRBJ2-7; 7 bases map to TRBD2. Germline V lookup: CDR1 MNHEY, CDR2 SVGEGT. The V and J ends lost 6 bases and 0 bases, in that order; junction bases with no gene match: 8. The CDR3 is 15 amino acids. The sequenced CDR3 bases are TGTGCCAGCAGACCCCGGGTAGCGGGCTCCTACGAG. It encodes CASRPRVAGSYE. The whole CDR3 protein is CASRPRVAGSYEQYF.

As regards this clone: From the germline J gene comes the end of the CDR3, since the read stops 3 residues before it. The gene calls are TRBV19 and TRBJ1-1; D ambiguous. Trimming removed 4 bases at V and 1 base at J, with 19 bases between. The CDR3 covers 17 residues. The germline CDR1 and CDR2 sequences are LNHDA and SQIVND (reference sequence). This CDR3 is CASSKEIDGGPNTEAFF. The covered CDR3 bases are TGTGCCAGTAGTAAGGAGATCGACGGCGGGCCGAACACTGAA.